The next 26 T cell receptor beta chains were all read from a single sample in a study of CD8 T cells in ankylosing spondylitis. TCRdb fed the 5' RACE reads into MiXCR, producing one record per CDR3 protein. The sample has roughly 180,000 distinct CDR3 sequences, 9.8% seen once. Sequences were obtained from blood, either unsorted or a sorted T cell fraction (not recorded which). These receptors all stem from a female donor with ankylosing spondylitis or in good health (not recorded which).

This clonotype has at least ten counts. The chain couples TRBV5-1 to TRBJ2-1; 8 nucleotides align to TRBD2. J lost 5 bases, V lost 0 bases, and 4 bases had no gene match. The CDR3 totals 15 residues. Germline assignment: CDR1 SGHRS and CDR2 YFSETQ. The CDR3 sequence is CASSLARTSHNEQFF. CDR3 in DNA: TGCGCCAGCAGCTTGGCACGGACTAGCCACAATGAGCAGTTCTTC.

This clonotype was observed at least ten times. The rearrangement uses TRBV12-3 or TRBV12-4 and TRBJ2-1; 8 bases are a match to TRBD2. Germline trimming cut 2 bases from V and 6 bases from J; bases unmatched to any gene: 12. CDR3 size: 17 residues. CDR3 protein: CASSLSSGSRSGNEQFF. The CDR3 nucleotides read TGTGCCAGCAGTTTATCGAGCGGGAGTAGGTCAGGCAATGAGCAGTTCTTC.

In its sample, this clonotype was seen a few times. The chain uses TRBV12-3 or TRBV12-4 and TRBJ2-7; D unresolved. V lost 6 bases to trimming and J lost 1 base, with 13 bases between them. This CDR3 is built from 14 residues. The CDR3 protein is CASSRQASSYEQYF. The CDR3 nucleotides read TGTGCCAGCAGCAGACAAGCTAGTTCCTACGAGCAGTACTTC.

The V and J genes are TRBV14 and TRBJ2-5, with D possibly TRBD1 on 6 matching bases. CDR3 length: 15 amino acids. V lost 1 base and J 5 bases, leaving 14 bases between the germline ends. The germline gives CDR1 SGHDN, CDR2 FVKESK. This chain's CDR3 is CASSQATGWMETQYF. The CDR3 DNA sequence: TGTGCCAGCAGCCAAGCGACAGGTTGGATGGAGACCCAGTACTTC.

This clonotype occurred many times. The chain uses TRBV12-3 or TRBV12-4 and TRBJ2-1, with D perhaps being TRBD1 or TRBD2 (5 bases each). V was cut by 5 bases and J by 2 bases, with 13 bases left in between. The CDR3 runs to 15 residues. The chain's CDR3 is CASSPGLPPYNEQFF. The CDR3 DNA reads as TGTGCCAGCAGTCCGGGGCTCCCCCCCTACAATGAGCAGTTCTTC.

This clonotype came up a few times. This sequence joins TRBV12-3 or TRBV12-4 and TRBJ2-2; tentative D call: TRBD2 (5 bases). The CDR3 covers 18 residues. V was shortened by 4 bases and J by 5 bases, with 23 bases between the two germline ends. The CDR3 DNA reads as TGTGCCAGCAGTTCCTCCGTAGCGAGCTGGGCAGTTACCGGGGAGCTGTTTTTT. Amino acid sequence: CASSSSVASWAVTGELFF.

This chain connects TRBV20-1 to TRBJ2-3; the match to TRBD1 covers 7 bases. The junction had 18 bases not matched to a gene; V was cut back by 1 base and J by 2 bases. Per the germline V gene, CDR1 is DFQATT and CDR2 is SNEGSKA (reference sequence). The CDR3 spans 19 residues. The CDR3: CSARGPHGTVDSNTDTQYF. The CDR3 coding sequence is TGCAGTGCTAGAGGGCCCCACGGGACAGTTGATTCCAACACAGATACGCAGTATTTT.

The V gene is TRBV19, the J gene TRBJ2-1; 12 positions agree with TRBD2. J was trimmed by 3 bases and V by 5 bases; bases with no gene match: 2. Germline loops: CDR1 LNHDA, CDR2 SQIVND (reference sequence). CDR3 length: 15 amino acids. The CDR3 region is CASSWGLAGYNEQFF. CDR3 nucleotide sequence: TGTGCCAGTAGTTGGGGACTAGCGGGCTACAATGAGCAGTTCTTC.

This clonotype turned up a few times. This chain connects TRBV4-2 to TRBJ2-7; tentative D call: TRBD2 (6 bases). V was clipped by 0 bases and J by 4 bases, with 13 bases between them. Germline loops: CDR1 LGHNA, CDR2 YNFKEQ. There are 15 residues in the CDR3. The DNA of the CDR3 is TGTGCCAGCAGCCAAGATGAGACTGGACTATACGAGCAGTACTTC. Translation: CASSQDETGLYEQYF.

The V and J genes are TRBV14 and TRBJ2-1; D is perhaps TRBD2 (6 bases). The CDR3 sequence is 16 residues long. Germline V gene sequence: CDR1 SGHDN, CDR2 FVKESK. V lost 5 bases and J lost 1, with 15 bases in between. CDR3 protein: CASSVYDGGSYNEQFF. The CDR3 DNA sequence: TGTGCCAGCAGCGTGTATGACGGGGGATCCTACAATGAGCAGTTCTTC.

This clonotype was observed at least ten times. The chain recombines TRBV29-1 with TRBJ2-7, with TRBD2 as a possible D gene (5 bases). This CDR3 has 11 amino acids. From germline, CDR1 is SQVTM and CDR2 ANQGSEA. V gave up 7 bases and J gave up 2 bases, with 9 bases separating them. The CDR3 reads CSGGFTYEQYF. CDR3 DNA: TGCAGCGGCGGGTTCACCTACGAGCAGTACTTC.

The rearrangement links TRBV4-1 to TRBJ2-1; D is possibly TRBD1 (6 bases). The CDR3 totals 17 residues. Looked up from germline, CDR1 is MGHRA and CDR2 is YSYEKL. Trimming took off 0 bases at V and 0 bases at J, with 12 bases between the two ends. The chain's CDR3 is CASSQDGGSSSYNEQFF. The CDR3 nucleotides are TGCGCCAGCAGCCAAGATGGGGGCTCCAGCTCCTACAATGAGCAGTTCTTC.

This sequence joins TRBV27 and TRBJ2-1, with 8 bases identical to TRBD1. Germline trimming cut 2 bases from V and 8 bases from J; bases unmatched to any gene: 5. CDR1 and CDR2 from the germline V gene are MNHEY and SMNVEV (reference sequence). The CDR3 contains 14 residues. This chain's CDR3 is CASSLRTGIDEQFF. Here the CDR3 DNA reads TGTGCCAGCAGTTTAAGGACAGGGATCGATGAGCAGTTCTTC.

The rearrangement uses TRBV12-3 or TRBV12-4 and TRBJ1-1; D not resolved. This CDR3 region has 11 residues. Trimming left V 6 bases short and J 13 bases short, with 15 bases between. The CDR3 region is CASSPGRSSFF. In DNA form, the CDR3 reads TGTGCCAGCAGCCCGGGCCGTTCGAGTTTCTTT.

This clonotype has a count of ten or more. V gene TRBV4-3 combines with J gene TRBJ2-1, with D possibly being TRBD1 (6 bases). V was cut by 1 base and J by 8 bases, with 12 bases left in between. This CDR3 region has 14 residues. Germline assignment: CDR1 LGHNA and CDR2 YSLEER. The CDR3 loop reads CASSQVPEGDEQFF. The CDR3 region has the DNA TGCGCCAGCAGCCAAGTTCCCGAGGGGGATGAGCAGTTCTTC.

This clonotype was seen many times. V usage is TRBV13 and J usage is TRBJ2-7; TRBD2 aligns across 7 bases. This CDR3 is built from 14 residues. The V gene's germline CDR1 is PRHDT and CDR2 FYEKMQ (reference sequence). Trimming at V came to 5 bases and at J to 7 bases, leaving 11 bases not matched to a gene. The CDR3 DNA sequence: TGTGCCAGCAGCACCAGACGGGGAGCGGGGGAGCAGTACTTC. This sequence encodes CASSTRRGAGEQYF. The full variable domain, its missing parts supplied by reference TRBV13 and TRBJ2-7, is AAGVIQSPRHLIKEKRETATLKCYPIPRHDTVYWYQQGPGQDPQFLISFYEKMQSDKGSIPDRFSAQQFSDYHSELNMSSLELGDSALYFCASSTRRGAGEQYFGPGTRLTVT.

This clonotype has a handful of counts. The chain joins TRBV30 to TRBJ1-1, with D unclear. CDR1 and CDR2 (germline): GTSNPN, SVGIG (reference sequence). This CDR3 spans 13 amino acids. Trimming took 0 bases from V and 2 from J, leaving 7 bases between them. DNA for the CDR3: TGTGCCTGGAGTGTAGGCAGCAACACTGAAGCTTTCTTT. Translating it yields CAWSVGSNTEAFF. The whole variable domain, filled in from reference TRBV30 and TRBJ1-1, reads SQTIHQWPATLVQPVGSPLSLECTVEGTSNPNLYWYRQAAGRGLQLLFYSVGIGQISSEVPQNLSASRPQDRQFILSSKKLLLSDSGFYLCAWSVGSNTEAFFGQGTRLTVV.

The chain is built from TRBV7-6 and TRBJ2-1, with 7 bases lining up with TRBD2. The CDR3 runs to 15 residues. In germline, CDR1 is SGHVS, CDR2 FNYEAQ. V gave up 4 bases and J gave up 7 bases; unmatched junction bases: 10. CDR3 protein: CASSSRAGEGNEQFF. The DNA for the CDR3 is TGTGCCAGCAGCTCCCGCGCGGGAGAGGGTAATGAGCAGTTCTTC.

The chain is built from TRBV19 and TRBJ1-2; D remains ambiguous. Deletions cut 5 bases from V and 4 bases from J, with 20 bases between. Per germline, CDR1 LNHDA and CDR2 SQIVND (reference sequence). The CDR3 consists of 16 residues. Here the CDR3 reads CASSSRHQAHFYGYTF. The CDR3 DNA reads TGTGCCAGTAGTTCCCGACACCAAGCTCATTTCTATGGCTACACCTTC.

This clonotype was recorded a few times. The chain is built from TRBV2 and TRBJ2-1; 11 nucleotides align to TRBD2. The CDR3 consists of 15 residues. The ends lost 3 bases at V and 6 bases at J; junction bases unmatched: 4. Germline V CDR1 and CDR2: SNHLY, FYNNEI. The CDR3 spells CASSDSGRALNEQFF. The CDR3 region has the DNA TGTGCCAGCAGTGATAGCGGGAGGGCCCTCAATGAGCAGTTCTTC.

The chain employs TRBV27 and TRBJ2-3, with 12 bases that match TRBD2. Germline values: CDR1 MNHEY, CDR2 SMNVEV (reference sequence). Trimming at V came to 7 bases and at J to 4 bases, leaving 15 bases not matched to a gene. The CDR3 length is 18 residues. CDR3 nucleotide sequence: TGTGCCAGCAAAATTGGACTGCTAGCGGGAGGGCCCTCAGATACGCAGTATTTT. The encoded protein is CASKIGLLAGGPSDTQYF.

This clonotype was counted many times. The rearrangement uses TRBV5-1 and TRBJ2-1, with D possibly being TRBD1 (5 bases). The CDR3 totals 14 residues. The V and J ends lost 4 bases and 9 bases respectively, with 17 bases between them. Germline lookup yields CDR1 SGHRS and CDR2 YFSETQ. DNA of the CDR3: TGCGCCAGCAGCCTACGAGGTAGTACAGGTGAGCAGTTCTTC. Amino acids: CASSLRGSTGEQFF.

The chain uses TRBV5-5 and TRBJ2-7; 8 nucleotides match TRBD1. Germline CDR1 and CDR2: SGHKS and YYEKEE (reference sequence). The CDR3 extends over 12 amino acids. J lost 6 bases, V lost 7 bases, and 6 bases had no gene match. DNA for the CDR3: TGTGCCAGCGACAGGGGATTGGGCGAGCAGTACTTC. It codes for CASDRGLGEQYF.

This clonotype was seen many times. The rearrangement links TRBV10-3 to TRBJ2-7; maybe TRBD1 (5 bases). V was trimmed by 11 bases and J by 0 bases, leaving 14 bases between them. Per the germline V gene, CDR1 is ENHRY and CDR2 is SYGVKD. The CDR3 has 13 amino acids. CDR3 DNA: TGTGCCTCAGGAATCGACAGCTCCTACGAGCAGTACTTC. The encoded protein is CASGIDSSYEQYF.

This clonotype was detected many times. This chain joins TRBV5-4 and TRBJ2-1; D might be TRBD2 (6 bases). Germline values: CDR1 SGHNT, CDR2 YYREEE (reference sequence). V was shortened by 1 base and J by 7 bases, with 12 bases between the two germline ends. The CDR3 totals 14 residues. The DNA for the CDR3 is TGTGCCAGCAGCTTGACGGGAGAGGGGAATGAGCAGTTCTTC. Translation gives CASSLTGEGNEQFF.

For this clonotype: Relative to the germline gene, one junction end is altered; a read error may explain this. The V call is TRBV12-3 or TRBV12-4, the J call TRBJ2-3; 7 bases fit TRBD2. The CDR3 is 13 amino acids. The CDR3 DNA sequence: TGTGCCAGCAGGACTGCCAGCCAGCCGAGCGGGGATTTT. Protein: CASRTASQPSGDF.